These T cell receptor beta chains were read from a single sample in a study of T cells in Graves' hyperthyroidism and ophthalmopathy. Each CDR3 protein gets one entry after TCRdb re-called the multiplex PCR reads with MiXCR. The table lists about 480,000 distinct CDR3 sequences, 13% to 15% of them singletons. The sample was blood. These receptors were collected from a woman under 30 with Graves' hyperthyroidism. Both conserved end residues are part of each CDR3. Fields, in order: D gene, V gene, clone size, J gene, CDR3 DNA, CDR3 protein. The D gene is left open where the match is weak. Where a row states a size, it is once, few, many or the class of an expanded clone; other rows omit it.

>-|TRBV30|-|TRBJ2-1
TGTGCCTGGAGGAGGCGGCCCCGGGGAAATGAGCAGTTCTTC
CAWRRRPRGNEQFF
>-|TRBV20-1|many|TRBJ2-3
TGCAGTGCTAGCGGAACAGTTAGCACAGATACGCAGTATTTT
CSASGTVSTDTQYF
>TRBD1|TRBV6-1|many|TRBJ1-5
TGTGCCAGCAGTGAAGCTCCCGGGACAGGGTTCAATCAGCCCCAGCATTTT
CASSEAPGTGFNQPQHF
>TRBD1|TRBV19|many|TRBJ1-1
TGTGCCAGTAGTATGTATTGGACAGGGTTCACTGAAGCTTTCTTT
CASSMYWTGFTEAFF
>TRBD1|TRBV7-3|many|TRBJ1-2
TGTGCCAGCAGCCGGACAGGGGTAAATGGCTACACCTTC
CASSRTGVNGYTF
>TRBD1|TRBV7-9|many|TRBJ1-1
TGTGCCAGCAGCAAGCAGGGGGCGGACACTGAAGCTTTCTTT
CASSKQGADTEAFF
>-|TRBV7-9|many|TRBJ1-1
TGTGCCAGCAGCTTGGGGGGCTCGAACACTGAAGCTTTCTTT
CASSLGGSNTEAFF
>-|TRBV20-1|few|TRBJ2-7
TGCAGTGTTGTGAGCTCCTACGAGCAGTACTTC
CSVVSSYEQYF
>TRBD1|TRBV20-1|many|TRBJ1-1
TGCAGTGCTAGACCGACAGGGGGTTACACTGAAGCTTTCTTT
CSARPTGGYTEAFF
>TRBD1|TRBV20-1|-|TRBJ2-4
TGCAGTGCTAGAGTTACCGGGACAGGGAGCAAAAACATTCAGTACTTC
CSARVTGTGSKNIQYF
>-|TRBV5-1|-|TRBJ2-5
TGCGCCAGCAGCGTGCAGGGCCACCAAGAGACCCAGTACTTC
CASSVQGHQETQYF
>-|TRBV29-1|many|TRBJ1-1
TGCAGCGTTGATCCAGGGGTAACTGAAGCTTTCTTT
CSVDPGVTEAFF
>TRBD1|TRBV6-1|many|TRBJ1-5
TGTGCCAGCAGTACCGGACAGGTAGCTCAGCCCCAGCATTTT
CASSTGQVAQPQHF
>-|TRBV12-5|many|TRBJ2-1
TGTGCTAGTGCCCCTCCCGAGGGTGAGCAGTTCTTC
CASAPPEGEQFF
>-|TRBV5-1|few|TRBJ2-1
TGCGCCAGCAGACTCCGGGACAACCTCTACAGTGAGCAGTTCTTC
CASRLRDNLYSEQFF
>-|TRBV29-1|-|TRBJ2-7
TGCAGCGTTACAAATCGGGCAGAATCCTACGAGCAGTACTTC
CSVTNRAESYEQYF
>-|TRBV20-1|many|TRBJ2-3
TGCAGTGCTCACCCCATTGTAGAAGCTAGCACAGATACGCAGTATTTT
CSAHPIVEASTDTQYF
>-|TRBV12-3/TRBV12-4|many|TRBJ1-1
TGTGCCAGCAGCCCTTCAAGCACTGAAGCTTTCTTT
CASSPSSTEAFF
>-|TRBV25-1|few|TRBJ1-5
TGTGCCAGCAGAGGAATCGGACGGGGAAGCAATCAGCCCCAGCATTTT
CASRGIGRGSNQPQHF
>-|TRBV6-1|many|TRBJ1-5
TGTGCCAGCAGTGAAGCTAGGCCAGGGGGCAATCAGCCCCAGCATTTT
CASSEARPGGNQPQHF
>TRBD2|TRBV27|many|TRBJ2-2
TGTGCCAGCAGTTTGACTTTGACTAGCGGAGACTATACCGGGGAGCTGTTTTTT
CASSLTLTSGDYTGELFF
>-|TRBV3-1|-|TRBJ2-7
TGTGCCAGCAGCCAAGGGAGGACGGGGCAGTACTTC
CASSQGRTGQYF
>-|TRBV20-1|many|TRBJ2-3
TGCAGTGCTAGCGTTGACTACGGCACAGATACGCAGTATTTT
CSASVDYGTDTQYF
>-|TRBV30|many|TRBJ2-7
TGTGCCTGGAGTGCCGACAATACCTACGAGCAGTACTTC
CAWSADNTYEQYF
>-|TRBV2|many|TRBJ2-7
TGTGCCAGCGGTGAGGGGCGCATTTTCGAGCAGTACTTC
CASGEGRIFEQYF
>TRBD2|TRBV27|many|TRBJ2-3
TGTGCCAGCAGAGTTAGCGGGCGTACAGATACGCAGTATTTT
CASRVSGRTDTQYF